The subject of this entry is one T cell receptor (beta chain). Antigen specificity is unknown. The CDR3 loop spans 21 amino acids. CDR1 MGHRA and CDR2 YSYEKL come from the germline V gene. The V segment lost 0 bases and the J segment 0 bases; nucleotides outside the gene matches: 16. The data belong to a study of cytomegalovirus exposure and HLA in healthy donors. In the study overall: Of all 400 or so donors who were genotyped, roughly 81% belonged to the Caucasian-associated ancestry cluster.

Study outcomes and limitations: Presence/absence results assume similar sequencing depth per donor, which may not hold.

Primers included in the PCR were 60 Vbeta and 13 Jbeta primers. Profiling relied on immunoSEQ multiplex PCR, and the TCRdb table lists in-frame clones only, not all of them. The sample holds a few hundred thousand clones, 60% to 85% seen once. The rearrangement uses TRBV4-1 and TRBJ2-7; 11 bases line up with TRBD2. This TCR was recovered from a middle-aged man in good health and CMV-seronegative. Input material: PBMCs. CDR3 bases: TGCGCCAGCAGCCAAGAGGGTCTGCGGGGGACTAGCGGAACCTACTCCTACGAGCAGTACTTC. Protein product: CASSQEGLRGTSGTYSYEQYF.